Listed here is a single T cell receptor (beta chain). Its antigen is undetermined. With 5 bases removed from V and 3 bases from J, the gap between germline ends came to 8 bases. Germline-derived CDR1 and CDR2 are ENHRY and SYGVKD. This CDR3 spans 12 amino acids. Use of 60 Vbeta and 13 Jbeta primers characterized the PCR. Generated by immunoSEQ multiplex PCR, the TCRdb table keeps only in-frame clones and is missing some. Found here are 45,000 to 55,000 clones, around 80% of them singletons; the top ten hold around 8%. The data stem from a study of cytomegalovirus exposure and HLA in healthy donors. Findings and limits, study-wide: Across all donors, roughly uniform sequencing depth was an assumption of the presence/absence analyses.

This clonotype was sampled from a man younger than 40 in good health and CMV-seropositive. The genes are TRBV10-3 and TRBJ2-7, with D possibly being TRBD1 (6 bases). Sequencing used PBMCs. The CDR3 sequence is CAISQGNYEQYF. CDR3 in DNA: TGTGCCATCAGTCAGGGGAACTACGAGCAGTACTTC.